The sequence of this T cell receptor beta chain was determined in a study of T-cell memory formation after mild COVID-19. Study results and caveats: Contracting clones, day 15 to 85, had balanced CD4/CD8, and later expanders favored CD4+.

V was pared by 2 bases and J by 1 base, with 9 bases between. The CDR3 runs to 14 residues. Germline V gives CDR1 SGHKS, CDR2 YYEKEE (reference sequence). Turning to this clonotype: Its cognate antigen is unknown.

TCRdb reprocessed the 5' RACE reads via MiXCR and lists one record per CDR3 protein. This table holds 200,000 or so distinct CDR3 sequences, 15% to 20% found once. This sequence originates from an adult woman who had mild COVID-19 (a few samples of this study predate the infection). Cell type and time point are not known. The chain has TRBV5-5 and TRBJ1-2, with D unresolved. The sequencing input was PBMCs or a T cell subset sorted from them (not recorded which). The CDR3 loop reads CASSFGGLNYGYTF. The CDR3 DNA is TGTGCCAGCAGCTTTGGAGGACTTAACTATGGCTACACCTTC.